Included here is one T cell receptor (beta chain) sequence, with context. This CDR3 is built from 12 residues. V was trimmed by 5 bases and J by 3 bases, leaving 7 bases between them. In the original workflow: It was from reference gene primer amplification that nucleated cell counts were estimated. This table comes from immunoSEQ multiplex PCR, and its TCRdb copy is limited to in-frame clones, with some not included. V, J and clone size are taken as reported in that table, and D and trimming were inferred from the DNA itself. This sample carries about 170,000 clones, approximately 85% of them seen once, and the ten largest clones take around 1.2%. This sample stems from a study of blood T cell repertoires in COVID-19. Looking at the study overall: Both acute and convalescent COVID-19 samples were obtained from the United States, Italy and Spain. Sources were T cells, B-cell-depleted T cells, or PBMCs; the material itself was cDNA or gDNA.

The sequenced material came from peripheral blood. The sequence came from a man between 60 and 70 years old who had recovered from COVID-19. The gene calls are TRBV12-3 or TRBV12-4 and TRBJ1-1; D gene ambiguous. CDR3 coding DNA: TGTGCCAGCAGTGCGGTGGACACTGAAGCTTTCTTT. This encodes CASSAVDTEAFF.